Shown below are 6 T cell receptor beta chains from a single sample sequenced in a study of identical twins. TCRdb recomputed calls from the 5' RACE reads with MiXCR, one row per CDR3 protein. The sample has a few hundred thousand distinct CDR3 sequences, roughly an eighth seen once; the top ten hold approximately 7.5%. The same data also went into a second study, on yellow fever vaccine responses in identical twins.

The specimen was CD8+ T cells sorted from blood. The receptors stem from a woman under 30 in good health.

This clonotype occurred a few times. This chain joins TRBV15 and TRBJ2-1; 16 bases align to TRBD2. Trimming took 0 bases from V and 9 from J; bases not matched to a gene: 2. Germline CDR1 LNHNV, CDR2 YYDKDF (reference sequence). The CDR3 runs to 16 residues. The CDR3 sequence is CATSREGTSGGGEQFF. The CDR3 nucleotides read TGTGCCACCAGCAGAGAGGGGACTAGCGGGGGGGGTGAGCAGTTCTTC.

This clonotype was detected ten times or more. The chain combines TRBV27 with TRBJ2-1, with 12 bases matching TRBD2. After removal of 2 bases from V and 9 bases from J, the junction contained 5 bases not matched to a gene. Germline V gene data show CDR1 as MNHEY and CDR2 as SMNVEV (reference sequence). CDR3 size: 15 residues. For the CDR3, the DNA is TGTGCCAGCAGTTTACCTAGCGGGGGGGCGGGTGAGCAGTTCTTC. It translates to CASSLPSGGAGEQFF.

The chain employs TRBV21-1 and TRBJ2-2; the D call in the table, TRBD1, was not verified against the DNA. TRBV21-1 is annotated as a pseudogene. The CDR3 covers 14 residues. The CDR3 region has the DNA TGTGCCAGCAGCAAGGTCCGGGGGTCCGGGGAGCTGTTTTTT. This translates into CASSKVRGSGELFF.

The chain links TRBV3-1 to TRBJ1-6, with D perhaps matching TRBD1 (5 bases). CDR3 length: 15 amino acids. From germline, CDR1 is LGHDT and CDR2 YNNKEL (reference sequence). Trimming shortened V by 4 bases and J by 7 bases, and 14 bases separated the two germline ends. The CDR3 DNA follows: TGTGCCAGCAGCCTCGAGTCAGGGTACAATTCACCCCTCCACTTT. This encodes CASSLESGYNSPLHF. The whole variable domain, remainder taken from reference TRBV3-1 and TRBJ1-6, is DTAVSQTPKYLVTQMGNDKSIKCEQNLGHDTMYWYKQDSKKFLKIMFSYNNKELIINETVPNRFSPKSPDKAHLNLHINSLELGDSAVYFCASSLESGYNSPLHFGNGTRLTVT.

This clonotype was picked up many times. The chain recombines TRBV10-3 with TRBJ2-1; D possibly corresponds to TRBD2 (5 bases). V lost 2 bases and J lost 8, with 7 bases in between. CDR3 size: 12 residues. CDR1 is ENHRY, CDR2 SYGVKD, per germline. The CDR3 DNA follows: TGTGCCATCAGTGAGGAGGGCGATGAGCAGTTCTTC. Translated: CAISEEGDEQFF.

The chain combines TRBV12-5 with TRBJ2-1; unclear D gene. The germline V and J ends were trimmed by 4 bases and 8 bases, with 3 bases remaining between them. Germline V gene sequence: CDR1 LGHNT, CDR2 FRNRAP. The CDR3 is 10 amino acids. The CDR3 loop is CASGSYEQFF. CDR3 sequence (DNA): TGTGCTAGTGGTTCATATGAGCAGTTCTTC.